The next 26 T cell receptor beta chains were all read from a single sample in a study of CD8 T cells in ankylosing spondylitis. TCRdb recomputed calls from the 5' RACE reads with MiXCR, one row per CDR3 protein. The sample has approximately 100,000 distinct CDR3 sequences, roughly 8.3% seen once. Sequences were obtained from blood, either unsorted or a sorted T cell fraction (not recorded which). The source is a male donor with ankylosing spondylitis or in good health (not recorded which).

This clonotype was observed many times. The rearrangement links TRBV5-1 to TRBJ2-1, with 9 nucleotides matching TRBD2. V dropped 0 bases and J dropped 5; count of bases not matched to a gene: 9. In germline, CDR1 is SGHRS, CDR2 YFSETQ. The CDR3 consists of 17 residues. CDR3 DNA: TGCGCCAGCAGCTTGGTTTTGGGTAGCGGGAGTGACAATGAGCAGTTCTTC. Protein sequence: CASSLVLGSGSDNEQFF. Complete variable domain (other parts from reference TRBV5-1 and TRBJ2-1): KAGVTQTPRYLIKTRGQQVTLSCSPISGHRSVSWYQQTPGQGLQFLFEYFSETQRNKGNFPGRFSGRQFSNSRSEMNVSTLELGDSALYLCASSLVLGSGSDNEQFFGPGTRLTVL.

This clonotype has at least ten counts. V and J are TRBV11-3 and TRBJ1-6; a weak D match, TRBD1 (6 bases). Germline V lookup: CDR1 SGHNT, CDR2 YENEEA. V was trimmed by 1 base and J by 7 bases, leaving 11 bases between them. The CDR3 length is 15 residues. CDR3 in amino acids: CASSLGPGANSPLHF. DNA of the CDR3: TGTGCCAGCAGCTTAGGGCCAGGGGCCAATTCACCCCTCCACTTT. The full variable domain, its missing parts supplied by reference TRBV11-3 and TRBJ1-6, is EAGVVQSPRYKIIEKKQPVAFWCNPISGHNTLYWYLQNLGQGPELLIRYENEEAVDDSQLPKDRFSAERLKGVDSTLKIQPAELGDSAVYLCASSLGPGANSPLHFGNGTRLTVT.

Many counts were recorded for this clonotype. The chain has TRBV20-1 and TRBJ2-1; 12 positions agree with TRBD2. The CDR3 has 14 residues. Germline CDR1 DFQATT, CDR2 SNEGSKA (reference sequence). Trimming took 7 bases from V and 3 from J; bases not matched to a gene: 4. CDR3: CSVPSGGGYNEQFF. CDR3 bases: TGCAGTGTGCCTAGCGGGGGGGGCTACAATGAGCAGTTCTTC.

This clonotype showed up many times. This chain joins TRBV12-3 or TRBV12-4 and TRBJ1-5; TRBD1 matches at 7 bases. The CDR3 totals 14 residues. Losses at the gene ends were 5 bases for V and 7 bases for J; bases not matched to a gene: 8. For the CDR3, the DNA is TGTGCCAGCAGTCCCCGACAGGGTGTCCAGCCCCAGCATTTT. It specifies CASSPRQGVQPQHF.

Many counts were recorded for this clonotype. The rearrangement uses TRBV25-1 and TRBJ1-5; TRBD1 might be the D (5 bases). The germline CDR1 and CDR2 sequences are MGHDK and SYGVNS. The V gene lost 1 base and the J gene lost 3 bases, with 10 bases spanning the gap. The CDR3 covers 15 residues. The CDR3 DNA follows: TGTGCCAGCAGTGAATTGGGGGACTTCAATCAGCCCCAGCATTTT. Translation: CASSELGDFNQPQHF.

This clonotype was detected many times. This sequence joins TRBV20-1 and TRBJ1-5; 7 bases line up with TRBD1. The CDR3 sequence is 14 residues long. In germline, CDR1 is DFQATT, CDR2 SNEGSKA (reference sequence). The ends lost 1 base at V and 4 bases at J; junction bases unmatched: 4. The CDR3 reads CSARGDRDNQPQHF. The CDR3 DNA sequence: TGCAGTGCTAGAGGCGACAGGGATAATCAGCCCCAGCATTTT.

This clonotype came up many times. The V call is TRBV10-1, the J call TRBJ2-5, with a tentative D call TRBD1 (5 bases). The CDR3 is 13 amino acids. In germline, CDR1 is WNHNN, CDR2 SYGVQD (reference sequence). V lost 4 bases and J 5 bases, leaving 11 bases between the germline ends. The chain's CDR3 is CASSGRGEETQYF. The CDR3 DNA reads TGCGCCAGCAGTGGTAGGGGCGAGGAGACCCAGTACTTC.

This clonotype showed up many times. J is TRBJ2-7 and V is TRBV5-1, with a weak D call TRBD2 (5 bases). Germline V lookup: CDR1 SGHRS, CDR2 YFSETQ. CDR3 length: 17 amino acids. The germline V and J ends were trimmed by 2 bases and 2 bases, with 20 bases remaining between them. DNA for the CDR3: TGCGCCAGCAGCTTAACATCTACTAGGGCCCTCGCCTACGAGCAGTACTTC. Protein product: CASSLTSTRALAYEQYF.

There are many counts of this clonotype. The CDR3 region has the DNA TGCAGCGTTGGGGGACCAGGGCTGTCGTACGGCTACACCTTC. Translating it yields CSVGGPGLSYGYTF. The genes are TRBV29-1 and TRBJ1-2; D is perhaps TRBD1 (5 bases). This CDR3 is 14 amino acids long. The germline V gene has CDR1 SQVTM and CDR2 ANQGSEA. Trimming pared 4 bases from V and 8 bases from J, leaving 20 bases between.

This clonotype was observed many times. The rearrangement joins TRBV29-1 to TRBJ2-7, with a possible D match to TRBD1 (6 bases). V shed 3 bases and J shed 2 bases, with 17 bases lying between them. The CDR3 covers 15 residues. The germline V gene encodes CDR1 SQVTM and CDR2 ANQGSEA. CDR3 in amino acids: CSVDSPSGQPYEQYF. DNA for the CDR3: TGCAGCGTTGATAGCCCCTCCGGACAGCCCTACGAGCAGTACTTC.

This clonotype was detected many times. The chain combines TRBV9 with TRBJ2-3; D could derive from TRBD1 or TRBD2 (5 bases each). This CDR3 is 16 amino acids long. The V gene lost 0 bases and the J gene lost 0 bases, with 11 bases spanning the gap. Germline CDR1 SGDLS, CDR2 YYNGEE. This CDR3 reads CASSVGLGDSTDTQYF. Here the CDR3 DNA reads TGTGCCAGCAGCGTAGGGTTGGGGGACAGCACAGATACGCAGTATTTT.

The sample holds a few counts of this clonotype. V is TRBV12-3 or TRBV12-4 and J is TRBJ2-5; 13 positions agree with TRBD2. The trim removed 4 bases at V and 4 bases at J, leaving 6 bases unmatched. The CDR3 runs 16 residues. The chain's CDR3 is CASSSRTSGSIETQYF. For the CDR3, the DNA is TGTGCCAGCAGTTCCCGGACTAGCGGGAGTATAGAGACCCAGTACTTC.

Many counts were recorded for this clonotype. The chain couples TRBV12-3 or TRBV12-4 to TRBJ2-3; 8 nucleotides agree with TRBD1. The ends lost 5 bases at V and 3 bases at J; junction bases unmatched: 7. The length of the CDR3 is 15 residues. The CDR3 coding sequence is TGTGCCAGCAGTCCCCGGACAGGGATGACAGATACGCAGTATTTT. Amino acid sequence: CASSPRTGMTDTQYF.

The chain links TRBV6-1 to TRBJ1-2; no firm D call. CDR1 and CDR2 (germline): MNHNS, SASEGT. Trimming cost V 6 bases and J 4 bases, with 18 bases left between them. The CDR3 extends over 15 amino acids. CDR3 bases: TGTGCCAGCAGGGGGAACCGGGAATCCCTCTATGGCTACACCTTC. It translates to CASRGNRESLYGYTF.

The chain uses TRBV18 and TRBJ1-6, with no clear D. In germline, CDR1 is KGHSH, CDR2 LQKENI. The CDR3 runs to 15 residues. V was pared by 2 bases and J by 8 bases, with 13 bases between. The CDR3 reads CASSPEAGRDSPLHF. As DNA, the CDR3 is TGTGCCAGCTCACCAGAGGCCGGGAGGGATTCACCCCTCCACTTT.

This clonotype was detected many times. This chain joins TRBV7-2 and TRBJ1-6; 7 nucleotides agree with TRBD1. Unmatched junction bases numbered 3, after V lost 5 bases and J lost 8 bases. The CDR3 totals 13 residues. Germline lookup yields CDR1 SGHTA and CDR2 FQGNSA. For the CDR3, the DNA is TGTGCCAGCAGCCCCGGGACAGATTCACCCCTCCACTTT. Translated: CASSPGTDSPLHF.

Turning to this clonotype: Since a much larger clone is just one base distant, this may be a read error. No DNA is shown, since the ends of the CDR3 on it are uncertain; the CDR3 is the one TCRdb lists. CDR3: CSAGQNSYGCTF. The genes are TRBV29-1 and TRBJ1-2; TRBD1 reflects the table's D call only, with no check against the DNA. The CDR3 is 12 amino acids in total, end residues counted. Germline V CDR1 and CDR2: SQVTM, ANQGSEA.

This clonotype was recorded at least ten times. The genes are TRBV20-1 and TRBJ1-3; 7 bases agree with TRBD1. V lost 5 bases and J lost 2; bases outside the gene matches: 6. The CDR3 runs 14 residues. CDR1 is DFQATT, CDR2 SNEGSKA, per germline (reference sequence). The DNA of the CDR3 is TGCAGTGCTCACAGGGGTAGGGCTGGAAACACCATATATTTT. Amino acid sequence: CSAHRGRAGNTIYF.

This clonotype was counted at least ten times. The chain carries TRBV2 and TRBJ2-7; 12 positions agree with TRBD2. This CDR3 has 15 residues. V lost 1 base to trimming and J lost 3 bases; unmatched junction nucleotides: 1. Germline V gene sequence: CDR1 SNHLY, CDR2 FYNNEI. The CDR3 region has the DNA TGTGCCAGCAGTGAAGAACTAGCGGGAGGCTACGAGCAGTACTTC. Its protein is CASSEELAGGYEQYF.

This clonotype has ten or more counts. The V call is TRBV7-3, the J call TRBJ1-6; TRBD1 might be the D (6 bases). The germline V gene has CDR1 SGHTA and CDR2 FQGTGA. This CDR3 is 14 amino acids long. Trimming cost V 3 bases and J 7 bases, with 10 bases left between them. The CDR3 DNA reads TGTGCCAGCAGCTTGACAGGAGCAAATTCACCCCTCCACTTT. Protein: CASSLTGANSPLHF.

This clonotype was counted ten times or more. CDR3: CASARAYEQYF. The CDR3 DNA sequence: TGTGCCAGCGCCAGGGCCTACGAGCAGTACTTC. The chain has TRBV6-4 and TRBJ2-7; perhaps TRBD1 as D (5 bases). Per germline, CDR1 MRHNA and CDR2 SNTAGT. V dropped 8 bases and J dropped 2 bases, with 7 bases sitting between them. The CDR3 length is 11 residues.

The CDR3 DNA reads TGTGCCATCAGTGCGGACAGAACCCACAATGAGCAGTTCTTC. Protein sequence: CAISADRTHNEQFF. The V call is TRBV10-3, the J call TRBJ2-1, with D possibly TRBD1 on 6 matching bases. The CDR3 loop spans 14 amino acids. Germline CDR1 reads ENHRY; CDR2 reads SYGVKD. The germline V and J ends were trimmed by 4 bases and 5 bases, with 12 bases remaining between them.

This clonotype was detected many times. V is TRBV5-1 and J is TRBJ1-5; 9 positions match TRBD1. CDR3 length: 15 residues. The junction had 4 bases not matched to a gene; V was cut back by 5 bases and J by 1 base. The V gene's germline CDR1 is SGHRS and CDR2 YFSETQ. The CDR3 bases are TGCGCCAGCAGTCCCGGGACAGGGAGCAATCAGCCCCAGCATTTT. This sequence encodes CASSPGTGSNQPQHF.

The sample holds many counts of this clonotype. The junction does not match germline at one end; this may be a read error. The CDR3 DNA sequence: TGCGCCAGCACCTTGGGGACTAGCTCAGATACGCAGTATTTT. This encodes CASTLGTSSDTQYF. The chain uses TRBV5-1 and TRBJ2-3; 9 bases line up with TRBD2. This CDR3 spans 14 amino acids. Germline CDR1 and CDR2: SGHRS and YFSETQ.

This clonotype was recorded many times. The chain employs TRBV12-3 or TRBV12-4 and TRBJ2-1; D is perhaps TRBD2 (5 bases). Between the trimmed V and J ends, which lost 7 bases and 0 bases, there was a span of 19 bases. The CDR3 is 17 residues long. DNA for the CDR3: TGTGCCAGCAACCCCAGCGGACCCTATATCTCCTACAATGAGCAGTTCTTC. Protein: CASNPSGPYISYNEQFF.

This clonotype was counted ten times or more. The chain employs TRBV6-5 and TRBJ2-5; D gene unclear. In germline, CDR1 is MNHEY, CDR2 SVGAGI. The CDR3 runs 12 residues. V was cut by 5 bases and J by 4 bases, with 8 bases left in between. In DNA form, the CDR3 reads TGTGCCAGCAGTCTACTCCGAGAGACCCAGTACTTC. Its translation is CASSLLRETQYF.